These 6 T cell receptor beta chains came from one sample sequenced in a study of blood T cell repertoires in COVID-19. Assay used: immunoSEQ multiplex PCR; TCRdb lists only in-frame clones, some missing. The sample lists about 200,000 clones; about nine tenths were seen once. Sequenced input: peripheral blood. The receptors originated from a man aged 60 to 75 who had recovered from COVID-19.

This chain joins TRBV2 and TRBJ1-2; 12 nucleotides match TRBD1. Germline values: CDR1 SNHLY, CDR2 FYNNEI. CDR3 size: 13 residues. Unmatched junction bases numbered 9, after V lost 11 bases and J lost 8 bases. The CDR3 coding sequence is TGTGCCGGGGGGACAGGGGGCTCCCGGGGCTACACCTTC. Translating gives CAGGTGGSRGYTF.

The chain recombines TRBV2 with TRBJ1-5; possibly TRBD1 for D (5 bases). This CDR3 spans 15 amino acids. V dropped 8 bases and J dropped 5 bases, with 19 bases sitting between them. Germline V gene sequence: CDR1 SNHLY, CDR2 FYNNEI. CDR3 bases: TGTGCCAGCGGTAGCAGCAGGGAAAGGGATCAGCCCCAGCATTTT. Translation: CASGSSRERDQPQHF.

The rearrangement joins TRBV28 to TRBJ1-2; D is perhaps TRBD1 (6 bases). The ends were cut back, 6 bases at V and 4 bases at J, with 12 bases in the middle. Germline assignment: CDR1 MDHEN and CDR2 SYDVKM. The CDR3 has 13 amino acids. The CDR3 loop reads CASRQGPGYGYTF. Here the CDR3 DNA reads TGTGCCAGCAGGCAGGGGCCCGGCTATGGCTACACCTTC.

The rearrangement uses TRBV19 and TRBJ2-5, with 7 bases identical to TRBD2. In germline, CDR1 is LNHDA, CDR2 SQIVND (reference sequence). The CDR3 spans 13 residues. With V trimmed by 6 bases and J by 7 bases, 8 bases remained unmatched. DNA for the CDR3: TGTGCCAGTAGCCCGGAGTGGGGGGGGACCCAGTACTTC. Its translation is CASSPEWGGTQYF.

This clone appeared a single time. The rearrangement uses TRBV7-2 and TRBJ1-4; D might be TRBD1 (6 bases). With 3 bases removed from V and 14 bases from J, the gap between germline ends came to 16 bases. Germline V lookup: CDR1 SGHTA, CDR2 FQGNSA. This CDR3 has 13 residues. For the CDR3, the DNA is TGTGCCAGCAGCTTGAACTGGGGGCAAAGGCTGTTTTTT. This translates into CASSLNWGQRLFF.

This chain links TRBV14 with TRBJ2-1, with TRBD2 matching 10 bases. V was pared by 5 bases and J by 8 bases, with 15 bases of the junction left unmatched. In germline, CDR1 is SGHDN, CDR2 FVKESK. The CDR3 consists of 17 residues. The CDR3 DNA reads TGTGCCAGCAGCTCACGGACTAGGAGCGGGAGGGCCGATGAGCAGTTCTTC. This gives the protein CASSSRTRSGRADEQFF.